Following are 21 T cell receptor beta chains from one sample sequenced in a study of glioma-infiltrating T cells after dendritic cell vaccination. Sequencing used immunoSEQ multiplex PCR; TCRdb keeps in-frame clones, though not all of them. Of 71,000 or so clones listed, 81% were seen once; the top ten hold 7.9%. The specimen comprised blood, sampled before dendritic cell vaccination. The receptors come from a human donor with glioblastoma.

The CDR3 sequence: CASSLSRGDYNEQFF. The DNA of the CDR3 is TGTGCCAGCAGCTTAAGCCGGGGGGACTACAATGAGCAGTTCTTC. V gene TRBV7-2 combines with J gene TRBJ2-1; TRBD2 agrees at 7 bases. CDR3 size: 15 residues. V shed 2 bases, J shed 3 bases, and the junction held 4 bases outside the gene matches. Germline assignment: CDR1 SGHTA and CDR2 FQGNSA.

V and J are TRBV2 and TRBJ2-7; 9 nucleotides align to TRBD1. Germline V gene data show CDR1 as SNHLY and CDR2 as FYNNEI. The V gene end was trimmed by 8 bases and the J gene end by 3 bases; junction bases not matched to a gene: 11. The CDR3 has 15 residues. This CDR3 is CASVNPGTGNYEQYF. In nucleotides, the CDR3 is TGTGCCAGCGTGAATCCCGGGACAGGGAACTACGAGCAGTACTTC.

Only a few counts were recorded for this clone. The chain links TRBV7-8 to TRBJ2-1; perhaps TRBD2 as D (7 bases). The CDR3 contains 14 residues. Trimming took 3 bases from V and 6 from J, leaving 12 bases between them. The V gene's germline CDR1 is SGHVS and CDR2 FQNEAQ. The CDR3 nucleotides read TGTGCCAGCAGCTTCCGCGGGGGCGGCAATGAGCAGTTCTTC. Amino acids: CASSFRGGGNEQFF.

The V and J genes are TRBV30 and TRBJ1-4, with D unresolved. The CDR3 is 12 amino acids. The germline V gene encodes CDR1 GTSNPN and CDR2 SVGIG (reference sequence). With 3 bases removed from V and 8 bases from J, the gap between germline ends came to 10 bases. The CDR3 loop is CAWSAAGEKLFF. In DNA, the CDR3 is TGTGCCTGGAGCGCCGCGGGGGAAAAACTGTTTTTT.

This rearrangement joins TRBV7-9 to TRBJ2-7; the D gene is possibly TRBD1 (6 bases). Germline CDR1 is SEHNR and CDR2 is FQNEAQ (reference sequence). Trimming removed 4 bases from V and 2 bases from J, with 15 bases in between. The CDR3 is made up of 15 amino acids. CDR3 sequence reads: CASSSQGPGPYEQYF. As DNA, the CDR3 is TGTGCCAGCAGCTCGCAGGGGCCTGGGCCCTACGAGCAGTACTTC.

This chain joins TRBV5-1 and TRBJ2-5, with TRBD2 as a possible D gene (6 bases). V was trimmed by 4 bases and J by 2 bases, leaving 21 bases between them. The length of the CDR3 is 17 residues. Germline values: CDR1 SGHRS, CDR2 YFSETQ. As DNA, the CDR3 is TGCGCCAGCAGCCCCCTATTGGCGGGGAACGAGCAAGAGACCCAGTACTTC. Residues: CASSPLLAGNEQETQYF.

The chain links TRBV5-1 to TRBJ1-1; TRBD1 is a possible D gene (5 bases). The CDR3 consists of 17 residues. The V gene's germline CDR1 is SGHRS and CDR2 YFSETQ. V lost 6 bases and J lost 4, with 25 bases in between. The CDR3 nucleotides read TGCGCCAGCACCTTCGACGGGACGGAGGGCTTTAGCACTGAAGCTTTCTTT. As protein: CASTFDGTEGFSTEAFF.

The V call is TRBV16, the J call TRBJ1-1, with a possible D match to TRBD1 (6 bases). The length of the CDR3 is 15 residues. Germline V gives CDR1 KGHSY, CDR2 FQNENV. Trimming took off 8 bases at V and 8 bases at J, with 24 bases between the two ends. The CDR3 DNA is TGTGCCAGCCAAGTGGAGCGGGGGCGCCAAAAGGAAGCTTTCTTT. It specifies CASQVERGRQKEAFF.

This sequence joins TRBV27 and TRBJ1-1; possible D gene TRBD1, 5 bases. The CDR3 is 15 amino acids. Trimming left V 4 bases short and J 0 bases short, with 12 bases between. Germline V gives CDR1 MNHEY, CDR2 SMNVEV (reference sequence). CDR3 DNA sequence: TGTGCCAGCAGTTGGGGACTCCCGATGAACACTGAAGCTTTCTTT. Its protein product is CASSWGLPMNTEAFF.

This chain uses TRBV7-3 with TRBJ2-3; 9 bases agree with TRBD2. The V and J ends lost 1 base and 2 bases, in that order; junction bases with no gene match: 1. This CDR3 has 15 residues. The germline V gene encodes CDR1 SGHTA and CDR2 FQGTGA. Here the CDR3 DNA reads TGTGCCAGCAGCTTAATAGCGGGGGCCACAGATACGCAGTATTTT. This sequence encodes CASSLIAGATDTQYF.

This chain uses TRBV4-3 with TRBJ2-2; 9 bases align to TRBD2. Germline CDR1 reads LGHNA; CDR2 reads YSLEER. The CDR3 covers 15 residues. After removal of 6 bases from V and 2 bases from J, the junction contained 4 bases not matched to a gene. The DNA for the CDR3 is TGCGCCAGCAGTTCCGGGACTAGCAACACCGGGGAGCTGTTTTTT. The encoded protein is CASSSGTSNTGELFF.

This clone came up once. The CDR3 here is CATSAGTGVPGNSPLHF. The DNA of the CDR3 is TGTGCCACCAGCGCCGGGACAGGGGTTCCCGGTAATTCACCCCTCCACTTT. The chain joins TRBV15 to TRBJ1-6; 10 bases are a match to TRBD1. The CDR3 loop spans 17 amino acids. Germline trimming cut 5 bases from V and 6 bases from J; bases unmatched to any gene: 10. Germline V gene data show CDR1 as LNHNV and CDR2 as YYDKDF (reference sequence).

V is TRBV7-9 and J is TRBJ1-5; 7 bases fit TRBD1. Germline assignment: CDR1 SEHNR and CDR2 FQNEAQ (reference sequence). This CDR3 comprises 14 residues. V was clipped by 4 bases and J by 10 bases; unmatched bases: 10. Here the CDR3 DNA reads TGTGCCAGCAGCTCCTCGACAGGGCATTCTCCCCAGCATTTT. Translated, it gives CASSSSTGHSPQHF.

The V gene is TRBV19, the J gene TRBJ2-1; weak D call: TRBD2 (5 bases). Trimming shortened V by 8 bases and J by 7 bases, and 15 bases separated the two germline ends. Per the germline V gene, CDR1 is LNHDA and CDR2 is SQIVND (reference sequence). This CDR3 comprises 13 residues. CDR3 in amino acids: CASALAEENEQFF. For the CDR3, the DNA is TGTGCCAGTGCGTTGGCGGAGGAGAATGAGCAGTTCTTC.

This chain connects TRBV9 to TRBJ2-7; perhaps TRBD1 as D (7 bases). Germline values: CDR1 SGDLS, CDR2 YYNGEE. Trimming stripped 1 base from V and 0 bases from J, with 14 bases between. This CDR3 contains 16 residues. The CDR3 here is CASSVQGGRSSYEQYF. CDR3 in DNA: TGTGCCAGCAGCGTACAGGGGGGCCGAAGCTCCTACGAGCAGTACTTC. Full variable domain (missing parts from reference TRBV9 and TRBJ2-7): DSGVTQTPKHLITATGQRVTLRCSPRSGDLSVYWYQQSLDQGLQFLIQYYNGEERAKGNILERFSAQQFPDLHSELNLSSLELGDSALYFCASSVQGGRSSYEQYFGPGTRLTVT.

This clone was counted between two and nine times. The chain links TRBV7-3 to TRBJ2-1, with 9 bases aligning to TRBD1. Germline lookup yields CDR1 SGHTA and CDR2 FQGTGA. This CDR3 contains 15 residues. J gave up 6 bases and V 2 bases, and 5 bases lay outside the gene matches. The CDR3 coding sequence is TGTGCCAGCAGCTTAGATGGGACAGGGACCAATGAGCAGTTCTTC. Translated, it gives CASSLDGTGTNEQFF.

V usage is TRBV5-4 and J usage is TRBJ2-7; tentative D call: TRBD2 (5 bases). Trimming removed 4 bases from V and 2 bases from J, with 13 bases in between. The CDR3 consists of 14 residues. Looked up from germline, CDR1 is SGHNT and CDR2 is YYREEE (reference sequence). CDR3 protein: CASSPLDSAYEQYF. The DNA for the CDR3 is TGTGCCAGCAGCCCCCTGGATAGCGCCTACGAGCAGTACTTC.

This clone was detected many times. The genes are TRBV19 and TRBJ1-3; the D gene is possibly TRBD1 (6 bases). V was pared by 3 bases and J by 0 bases, with 9 bases between. Germline V CDR1 and CDR2: LNHDA, SQIVND (reference sequence). The CDR3 runs to 15 residues. CDR3 sequence reads: CASSIKDSSGNTIYF. CDR3 DNA: TGTGCCAGTAGTATTAAGGACAGCTCTGGAAACACCATATATTTT.

The chain employs TRBV19 and TRBJ2-7; D call uncertain. CDR1 is LNHDA and CDR2 is SQIVND in the germline V gene (reference sequence). The CDR3 runs 12 residues. The V and J ends lost 9 bases and 1 base respectively, with 10 bases between them. The CDR3 here is CASLGPSYEQYF. In nucleotides, the CDR3 is TGTGCCAGCCTCGGTCCATCCTACGAGCAGTACTTC.

This clone was counted only a few times. The chain links TRBV6-5 to TRBJ2-7; 9 bases agree with TRBD2. The germline gives CDR1 MNHEY, CDR2 SVGAGI. J gave up 1 base and V 11 bases, and 12 bases lay outside the gene matches. There are 15 residues in the CDR3. The CDR3 DNA sequence: TGTGCCTCTACTTTAGCGGGGGCGAAATCCTACGAGCAGTACTTC. Translated: CASTLAGAKSYEQYF.

In its sample, this clone was seen once. The rearrangement uses TRBV19 and TRBJ1-6; D is perhaps TRBD1 (6 bases). CDR1 is LNHDA and CDR2 is SQIVND in the germline V gene (reference sequence). V dropped 4 bases and J dropped 3 bases, with 7 bases sitting between them. The CDR3 is 14 residues long. CDR3 region: CASSRQDYNSPLHF. The CDR3 DNA is TGTGCCAGTAGTAGACAGGACTATAATTCACCCCTCCACTTT.